These 16 T cell receptor beta chains originate from one sample sequenced in a study of blood T cell repertoires in COVID-19 (dated by TCRdb to 2018 to 2020). The library was made by the immunoSEQ multiplex PCR assay. In its TCRdb copy, this immuneACCESS table keeps in-frame sequences only and misses some clones. Where compared with another copy, unresolved V genes explain less than half of these, and the others have no known cause. This sample lists a few hundred thousand clones; approximately 83% were detected once. Around 1.3% of the sample is held by the ten biggest clonotypes. Sequencing input: peripheral blood. All receptors come from a woman aged 25 to 39 with COVID-19, enrolled during active disease.

This chain connects TRBV18 to TRBJ2-5, with D possibly matching TRBD1 (6 bases). V shed 6 bases and J shed 2 bases, with 10 bases lying between them. Germline CDR1 is KGHSH and CDR2 is LQKENI. The CDR3 is made up of 13 amino acids. In DNA form, the CDR3 reads TGTGCCAGCTCGCCCGGACAGCAAGAGACCCAGTACTTC. Translating gives CASSPGQQETQYF.

The V call is TRBV7-8, the J call TRBJ2-5; no clear D. The germline CDR1 and CDR2 sequences are SGHVS and FQNEAQ. V was clipped by 1 base and J by 7 bases, with 13 bases between them. The length of the CDR3 is 14 residues. The CDR3 region has the DNA TGTGCCAGCAGCTTAGTACGGCTAGTCGGGACCCAGTACTTC. This translates into CASSLVRLVGTQYF.

This clone was recorded once. The V and J genes are TRBV27 and TRBJ2-5; D is perhaps TRBD2 (6 bases). Germline CDR1 reads MNHEY; CDR2 reads SMNVEV (reference sequence). This CDR3 is 15 amino acids long. Trimming removed 0 bases at V and 0 bases at J, with 8 bases between. CDR3 loop: CASSLSGTYQETQYF. The DNA for the CDR3 is TGTGCCAGCAGTTTATCAGGGACTTACCAAGAGACCCAGTACTTC.

The chain combines TRBV6-2 or TRBV6-3 with TRBJ2-3; D not certain. Germline V gives CDR1 MNHEY, CDR2 SVGEGT. The CDR3 extends over 16 amino acids. V gave up 5 bases and J gave up 1 base, with 16 bases separating them. The CDR3 DNA follows: TGTGCCAGCAGTCCACTGGCCCGCCGGGGCACAGATACGCAGTATTTT. This codes for CASSPLARRGTDTQYF.

The rearrangement joins TRBV27 to TRBJ2-5; a possible D gene is TRBD2 (5 bases). The V end lost 6 bases, the J end lost 4 bases, and 15 bases lay between the germline ends. This CDR3 contains 14 residues. CDR1 MNHEY and CDR2 SMNVEV come from the germline V gene (reference sequence). The CDR3 region has the DNA TGTGCCAGCAGGTCCCTAAAGGCGGGAGAGACCCAGTACTTC. It encodes CASRSLKAGETQYF.

The chain uses TRBV6-5 and TRBJ2-5; 9 bases line up with TRBD2. The CDR3 totals 14 residues. J lost 4 bases, V lost 8 bases, and 8 bases had no gene match. Per the germline V gene, CDR1 is MNHEY and CDR2 is SVGAGI. The CDR3 is CASLTPGLAETQYF. CDR3 in DNA: TGTGCCAGCTTAACTCCGGGACTAGCAGAGACCCAGTACTTC.

V and J are TRBV10-2 and TRBJ2-2, with 15 bases identical to TRBD2. Germline lookup yields CDR1 WSHSY and CDR2 SAAADI. CDR3 length equals 17 residues. J was trimmed by 4 bases and V by 6 bases; bases with no gene match: 6. CDR3 region: CASSRTSGGAGTGELFF. The DNA for the CDR3 is TGCGCCAGCAGCCGGACTAGCGGGGGGGCGGGCACCGGGGAGCTGTTTTTT.

This clone came up a few times. This rearrangement joins TRBV6-5 to TRBJ1-1; D remains unclear. Germline V gives CDR1 MNHEY, CDR2 SVGAGI. Trimming took off 11 bases at V and 1 base at J, with 17 bases between the two ends. This CDR3 comprises 14 residues. In DNA, the CDR3 is TGTGCCGCCTCGGTACGACTGACGAACACTGAAGCTTTCTTT. This sequence encodes CAASVRLTNTEAFF.

The chain uses TRBV7-3 and TRBJ2-2; D possibly corresponds to TRBD1 (6 bases). V gave up 5 bases and J gave up 10 bases, with 14 bases separating them. The CDR3 sequence is 13 residues long. Germline V gene data show CDR1 as SGHTA and CDR2 as FQGTGA. CDR3 DNA sequence: TGTGCCAGCAGCGCGACAGGAGTGGAGGAGCTGTTTTTT. Translated, it gives CASSATGVEELFF.

This chain connects TRBV27 to TRBJ2-5, with 9 bases that match TRBD1. The CDR3 contains 16 residues. The V and J ends lost 5 bases and 5 bases, in that order; junction bases with no gene match: 12. Per germline, CDR1 MNHEY and CDR2 SMNVEV (reference sequence). The CDR3 nucleotides read TGTGCCAGCAGTCCCAGATATTGGACAGGGGAGGAGACCCAGTACTTC. As protein: CASSPRYWTGEETQYF.

This sequence joins TRBV6-6 and TRBJ2-5; D might be TRBD1 (6 bases). The germline V gene has CDR1 MNHNY and CDR2 SVGAGI (reference sequence). The CDR3 runs 13 residues. Trimming pared 6 bases from V and 8 bases from J, leaving 16 bases between. The CDR3 loop is CASSPGQSNTQYF. For the CDR3, the DNA is TGTGCCAGCAGCCCTGGACAGTCCAATACCCAGTACTTC.

This rearrangement joins TRBV20-1 to TRBJ1-2; no clear D gene. Germline V gives CDR1 DFQATT, CDR2 SNEGSKA (reference sequence). CDR3 length: 11 residues. CDR3 bases: TGCGGGCTCCCGTTTGTCTATGGCTACACCTTC. This gives the protein CGLPFVYGYTF.

This clone was seen only once. The chain is built from TRBV3-1 (or the pseudogene TRBV3-2) and TRBJ1-1; unclear D gene. Between the trimmed V and J ends, which lost 0 bases and 0 bases, there was a span of 17 bases. The CDR3 runs to 18 residues. CDR1 and CDR2 from the germline V gene are LGHDT and YNNKEL (reference sequence). CDR3 DNA sequence: TGTGCCAGCAGCCAAGATGGCCGTTACGCTAGTCTGAACACTGAAGCTTTCTTT. Translated: CASSQDGRYASLNTEAFF.

The gene calls are TRBV27 and TRBJ1-1; D possibly corresponds to TRBD1 (5 bases). This CDR3 spans 13 amino acids. The V gene's germline CDR1 is MNHEY and CDR2 SMNVEV (reference sequence). The V end lost 5 bases, the J end lost 2 bases, and 9 bases lay between the germline ends. In DNA form, the CDR3 reads TGTGCCAGCAGTCCCGGACACAACACTGAAGCTTTCTTT. Its translation: CASSPGHNTEAFF.

V is TRBV19 and J is TRBJ1-5, with 7 bases fitting TRBD1. Trimming took 7 bases from V and 3 from J; bases not matched to a gene: 6. Germline-derived CDR1 and CDR2 are LNHDA and SQIVND (reference sequence). This CDR3 is 14 amino acids long. CDR3 bases: TGTGCCAGTAAGGTGCAGGGGGTCAATCAGCCCCAGCATTTT. Translating gives CASKVQGVNQPQHF.

V is TRBV7-9 and J is TRBJ2-7; 7 nucleotides align to TRBD1. Germline CDR1 reads SEHNR; CDR2 reads FQNEAQ (reference sequence). V was clipped by 4 bases and J by 5 bases; unmatched bases: 5. The CDR3 spans 13 residues. The CDR3 is CASSSEQGDEQYF. The DNA of the CDR3 is TGTGCCAGCAGCTCGGAGCAGGGGGACGAGCAGTACTTC.